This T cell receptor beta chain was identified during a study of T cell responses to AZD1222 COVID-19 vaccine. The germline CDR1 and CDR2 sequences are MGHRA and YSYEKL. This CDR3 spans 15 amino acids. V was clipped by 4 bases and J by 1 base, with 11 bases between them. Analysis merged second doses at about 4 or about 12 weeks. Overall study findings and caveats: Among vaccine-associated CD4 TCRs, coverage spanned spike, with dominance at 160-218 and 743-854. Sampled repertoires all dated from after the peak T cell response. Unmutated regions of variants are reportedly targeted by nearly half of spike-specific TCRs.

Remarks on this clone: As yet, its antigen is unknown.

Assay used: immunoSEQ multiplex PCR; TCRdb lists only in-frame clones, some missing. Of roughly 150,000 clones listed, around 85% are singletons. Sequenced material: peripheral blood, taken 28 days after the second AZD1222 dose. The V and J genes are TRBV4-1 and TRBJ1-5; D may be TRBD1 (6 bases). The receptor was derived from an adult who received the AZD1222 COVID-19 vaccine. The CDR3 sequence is CASSPGQHSNQPQHF. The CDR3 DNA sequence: TGCGCCAGCAGCCCCGGACAGCACAGCAATCAGCCCCAGCATTTT.